These 2 T cell receptor beta chains were sequenced from one sample in a study of blood T cell repertoires in COVID-19 (dated by TCRdb to 2018 to 2020). Library preparation employed the immunoSEQ multiplex PCR assay. The source is immuneACCESS, and TCRdb retained only in-frame sequences with V and J called. Part of the clones is not carried over; for the studies checked, unresolved V genes explain less than half of this, and the remainder is unexplained. This sample gives approximately 45,000 clones in total; almost 90% of them show up just once. The top ten clones comprise 14% of the sample. The sequenced material came from peripheral blood. These receptors were taken from a human donor in a cohort sampled during active COVID-19.

The V call is TRBV30, the J call TRBJ2-7; a weak D match, TRBD1 (6 bases). The CDR3 is 13 residues long. V gave up 2 bases and J gave up 3 bases, with 11 bases separating them. Germline CDR1 and CDR2: GTSNPN and SVGIG (reference sequence). The CDR3 nucleotides are TGTGCCTGGAGTACAGGCAGGGGCTACGAGCAGTACTTC. The encoded protein is CAWSTGRGYEQYF.

A few counts support this clone. The genes are TRBV12-3 or TRBV12-4 and TRBJ1-6; D gene uncertain. The CDR3 extends over 13 amino acids. Trimming pared 4 bases from V and 10 bases from J, leaving 11 bases between. The CDR3 DNA sequence: TGTGCCAGCAGTTCGGGTCGGGAGTCACCCCTCCACTTT. Translating gives CASSSGRESPLHF.